This T cell receptor beta chain was observed in a study of shared clonotypes between healthy human individuals. Study as a whole: For every donor, three CD4 naive, three CD4 memory, two CD8 naive and one CD8 memory plates were used.

CDR3 length equals 11 residues. V shed 3 bases and J shed 10 bases, with 6 bases lying between them. Germline V gene data show CDR1 as MGHRA and CDR2 as YSYEKL. Naive CD8 cells, CD45RO-negative and positively selected for CCR7, excluded terminally differentiated effector memory CD45RA+ cells. Free of recent acute infections or vaccinations, the donors were healthy HIV-negative adults. Researchers ran the assay at a deep level. The genomic DNA of each subset was split evenly across several immunoSEQ plates. The repertoire was sequenced with immunoSEQ multiplex PCR; TCRdb's copy has only in-frame clones and lacks some. Altogether hundreds of thousands of clones are present, 80% to 95% being singletons, with the ten largest covering under 30%.

This TCR derives from a man aged 25 to 40 in good health. The sequencing sample was made of naive CD8+ T cells sorted from blood. The J gene is TRBJ1-4, the V gene TRBV4-1; the D is unclear. CDR3 amino acids: CASSHGGKLFF. In nucleotides, the CDR3 is TGCGCCAGCAGCCACGGTGGAAAACTGTTTTTT.